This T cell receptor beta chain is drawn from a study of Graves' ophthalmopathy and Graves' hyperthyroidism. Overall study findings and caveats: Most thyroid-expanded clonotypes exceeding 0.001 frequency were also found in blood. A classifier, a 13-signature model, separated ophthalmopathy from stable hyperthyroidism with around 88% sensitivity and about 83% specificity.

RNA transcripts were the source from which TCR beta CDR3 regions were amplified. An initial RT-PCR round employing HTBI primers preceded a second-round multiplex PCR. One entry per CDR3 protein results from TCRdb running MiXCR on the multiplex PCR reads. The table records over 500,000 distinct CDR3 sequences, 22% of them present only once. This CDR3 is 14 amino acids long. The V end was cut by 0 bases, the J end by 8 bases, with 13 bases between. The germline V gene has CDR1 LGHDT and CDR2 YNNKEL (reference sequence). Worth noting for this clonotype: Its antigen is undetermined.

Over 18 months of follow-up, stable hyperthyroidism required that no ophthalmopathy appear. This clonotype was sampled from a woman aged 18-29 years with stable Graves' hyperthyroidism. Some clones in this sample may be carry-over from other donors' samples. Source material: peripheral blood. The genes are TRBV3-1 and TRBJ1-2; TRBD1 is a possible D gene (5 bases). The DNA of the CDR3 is TGTGCCAGCAGCCAAGATCGGGGGTATGGCGGCTACACCTTC. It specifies CASSQDRGYGGYTF.